Each of the 31 T cell receptor beta chains below was sequenced from the same sample in a study of molecular identifiers for immune sequencing clone quantification. TCRdb reprocessed the PCR reads with MiXCR, giving one entry per CDR3 protein. The sample comprises about 500,000 distinct CDR3 sequences, about a fifth of which are singletons, and more than 0.8% rests with the top ten. The sequenced sample consisted of naive CD8+ T cells from blood, with Jurkat cell RNA spiked in. Subset denoted: FACS-sorted CD8+CD4-CCR7+CD45RA+ naive T cells. The receptors shown here come from a human donor in good health. Some libraries in this study had Jurkat cell RNA spiked in.

This clonotype was seen more than once but under ten times. J is TRBJ1-1 and V is TRBV28; D remains ambiguous. V was pared by 5 bases and J by 5 bases, with 6 bases between. The germline V gene has CDR1 MDHEN and CDR2 SYDVKM. The CDR3 extends over 11 amino acids. The CDR3: CASSGWTEAFF. CDR3 DNA: TGTGCCAGCAGTGGCTGGACTGAAGCTTTCTTT.

The genes are TRBV4-1 and TRBJ1-1; 7 bases agree with TRBD1. The germline V gene encodes CDR1 MGHRA and CDR2 YSYEKL. With V trimmed by 4 bases and J by 4 bases, 15 bases remained unmatched. This CDR3 has 17 amino acids. The CDR3 here is CASSPLWDSFAGTEAFF. CDR3 nucleotides: TGCGCCAGCAGCCCCCTCTGGGACAGTTTTGCGGGCACTGAAGCTTTCTTT.

This clonotype was picked up many times. J is TRBJ2-7 and V is TRBV20-1; TRBD2 matches 7 bases. From germline, CDR1 is DFQATT and CDR2 SNEGSKA (reference sequence). The CDR3 runs 14 residues. J gave up 2 bases and V 3 bases, and 7 bases lay outside the gene matches. CDR3 nucleotide sequence: TGCAGTGCTAGTCAGGCGGGGGTCCCCTACGAGCAGTACTTC. Translating it yields CSASQAGVPYEQYF.

The chain couples TRBV7-2 to TRBJ2-1, with TRBD1 as a possible D gene (6 bases). This CDR3 comprises 13 residues. V shed 3 bases and J shed 8 bases, with 11 bases lying between them. Germline-derived CDR1 and CDR2 are SGHTA and FQGNSA. The CDR3 loop is CASSFLQGDEQFF. CDR3 sequence (DNA): TGTGCCAGCAGCTTCCTACAGGGCGATGAGCAGTTCTTC.

This clonotype was counted between two and nine times. The rearrangement uses TRBV7-6 and TRBJ1-6; a weak D match, TRBD1 (6 bases). This CDR3 is built from 17 residues. Germline lookup yields CDR1 SGHVS and CDR2 FNYEAQ. Between the trimmed V and J ends, which lost 4 bases and 1 base, there was a span of 14 bases. CDR3 DNA sequence: TGTGCCAGCAGCTCAGAGGGGGGTTGGTCCTATAATTCACCCCTCCACTTT. It specifies CASSSEGGWSYNSPLHF.

The V call is TRBV19, the J call TRBJ2-1, with D perhaps matching TRBD2 (6 bases). Germline CDR1 LNHDA, CDR2 SQIVND (reference sequence). The CDR3 is made up of 14 amino acids. Trimming shortened V by 8 bases and J by 0 bases, and 11 bases separated the two germline ends. The CDR3 region is CASSRDFSYNEQFF. CDR3 DNA sequence: TGTGCCAGTTCCCGGGACTTCTCCTACAATGAGCAGTTCTTC. The full variable domain, in which reference TRBV19 and TRBJ2-1 provide the parts outside the CDR3, is DGGITQSPKYLFRKEGQNVTLSCEQNLNHDAMYWYRQDPGQGLRLIYYSQIVNDFQKGDIAEGYSVSREKKESFPLTVTSAQKNPTAFYLCASSRDFSYNEQFFGPGTRLTVL.

V is TRBV7-2 and J is TRBJ2-1; 7 nucleotides match TRBD1. CDR1 is SGHTA and CDR2 is FQGNSA in the germline V gene. The V segment lost 1 base and the J segment 8 bases; nucleotides outside the gene matches: 5. The CDR3 length is 14 residues. CDR3 residues: CASSLEGQYDEQFF. Written as DNA, the CDR3 is TGTGCCAGCAGCTTAGAGGGACAGTACGATGAGCAGTTCTTC.

V and J are TRBV6-2 or TRBV6-3 and TRBJ1-5; D remains ambiguous. The ends were cut back, 5 bases at V and 3 bases at J, with 8 bases in the middle. Per the germline V gene, CDR1 is MNHEY and CDR2 is SVGEGT. This CDR3 is built from 13 residues. CDR3 coding DNA: TGTGCCAGCAGTCCGAGGCACAATCAGCCCCAGCATTTT. This gives the protein CASSPRHNQPQHF.

This clonotype was seen only a few times. V is TRBV5-1 and J is TRBJ1-1; no clear D. Trimming took off 2 bases at V and 1 base at J, with 9 bases between the two ends. This CDR3 is 14 amino acids long. Germline CDR1 is SGHRS and CDR2 is YFSETQ. CDR3 coding DNA: TGCGCCAGCAGCTTTGGTAATCCGAACACTGAAGCTTTCTTT. Protein: CASSFGNPNTEAFF.

This clonotype was observed a few times. The rearrangement joins TRBV30 to TRBJ2-1; 11 bases are shared with TRBD2. Germline V gives CDR1 GTSNPN, CDR2 SVGIG (reference sequence). The CDR3 contains 18 residues. V lost 0 bases, J lost 3 bases, and 10 bases stayed unmatched. The CDR3 here is CAWSVTSGSRDDYNEQFF. CDR3 nucleotides: TGTGCCTGGAGTGTAACTAGCGGGAGTCGGGACGACTACAATGAGCAGTTCTTC.

This sequence joins TRBV4-1 and TRBJ1-1; 9 bases agree with TRBD1. Germline V gives CDR1 MGHRA, CDR2 YSYEKL. The trim removed 2 bases at V and 4 bases at J, leaving 5 bases unmatched. This CDR3 region has 15 residues. The CDR3 protein is CASSQSGTGTTEAFF. The DNA of the CDR3 is TGCGCCAGCAGCCAATCCGGGACAGGGACCACTGAAGCTTTCTTT.

This clonotype was found a few times. This may come from a read error, since a much larger clone is one base off. J is TRBJ2-3 and V is TRBV30; 7 bases are shared with TRBD1. The CDR3 length is 15 residues. The germline gives CDR1 GTSNPN, CDR2 SVGIG (reference sequence). The CDR3 DNA is TGTGCCTGGAGTCCCCAGTGGGACAGCACAGGTACGCAGTATTTT. This translates into CAWSPQWDSTGTQYF.

This clonotype has just a few counts. This chain links TRBV28 with TRBJ1-2; TRBD1 matches 7 bases. Germline values: CDR1 MDHEN, CDR2 SYDVKM. The CDR3 has 12 residues. V was pared by 5 bases and J by 8 bases, with 5 bases of the junction left unmatched. The CDR3, as DNA: TGTGCCAGCAGTCAGGGGGTATACGGCTACACCTTC. Amino acids: CASSQGVYGYTF.

As for this clonotype: This sequence may be a read error, since a much larger clone differs from it by one base. This chain connects TRBV27 to TRBJ2-1; D is perhaps TRBD1 or TRBD2 (6 bases each). Germline CDR1 is MNHEY and CDR2 is SMNVEV (reference sequence). The CDR3 extends over 14 amino acids. V lost 4 bases to trimming and J lost 12 bases, with 19 bases between them. The CDR3 loop is CASSYYRDSGGQFF. The CDR3 coding sequence is TGTGCCAGCAGTTATTACAGGGATAGCGGTGGGCAGTTCTTC.

This clonotype was found many times. The genes are TRBV29-1 and TRBJ2-2, with 8 bases lining up with TRBD2. The CDR3 has 16 amino acids. The germline V gene has CDR1 SQVTM and CDR2 ANQGSEA. V lost 1 base to trimming and J lost 7 bases; unmatched junction nucleotides: 11. CDR3 bases: TGCAGCGTTGAAGCGGGGGGGACATGGTTTAGCGGGGAGCTGTTTTTT. This sequence encodes CSVEAGGTWFSGELFF.

The chain has TRBV6-6 and TRBJ2-1, with TRBD2 matching 7 bases. Trimming cost V 2 bases and J 5 bases; bases outside gene matches: 6. CDR1 is MNHNY, CDR2 SVGAGI, per germline (reference sequence). The CDR3 is 15 residues long. CDR3 coding DNA: TGTGCCAGCAGTTACCCAAACCTAGCGGACAATGAGCAGTTCTTC. It codes for CASSYPNLADNEQFF.

This clonotype was seen a handful of times. The chain links TRBV5-1 to TRBJ1-1, with a possible D match to TRBD1 (5 bases). Germline CDR1 reads SGHRS; CDR2 reads YFSETQ. The CDR3 runs to 15 residues. Trimming stripped 5 bases from V and 4 bases from J, with 18 bases between. CDR3 sequence: CASRLTGGRGTEAFF. The CDR3 DNA is TGCGCCAGCAGATTGACCGGGGGGAGAGGCACTGAAGCTTTCTTT.

This clonotype turned up a few times. This rearrangement joins TRBV5-5 to TRBJ2-7; 11 nucleotides match TRBD2. The length of the CDR3 is 18 residues. The trim removed 0 bases at V and 1 base at J, leaving 9 bases unmatched. Looked up from germline, CDR1 is SGHKS and CDR2 is YYEKEE (reference sequence). The CDR3 DNA reads as TGTGCCAGCAGCTTGGGTAAACTAGCGGGAGATTTTTCCTACGAGCAGTACTTC. As protein: CASSLGKLAGDFSYEQYF.

Turning to this clonotype: A much larger clone lies one base from this, so it may be a read error. V gene TRBV6-5 combines with J gene TRBJ2-3; weak D call: TRBD1 (5 bases). The CDR3 is 14 residues long. CDR1 MNHEY and CDR2 SVGAGI come from the germline V gene. In DNA, the CDR3 is TGTGCCAGCAGTTTGGAGACGAGCACAGGTACGCAGTATTTT. It yields the protein CASSLETSTGTQYF.

With regard to this clonotype: The junction differs from germline at one of its ends, possibly a read error. The chain links TRBV20-1 to TRBJ2-2; TRBD2 aligns across 14 bases. Germline CDR1 DFQATT, CDR2 SNEGSKA (reference sequence). The CDR3 runs 16 residues. CDR3 residues: CSAIGLTSGGAGELSF. CDR3 DNA sequence: TGCAGTGCTATCGGTCTGACTAGCGGGGGGGCCGGGGAGCTGTCTTTT.

The chain links TRBV15 to TRBJ2-1, with D possibly TRBD1 on 5 matching bases. The CDR3 is 14 residues long. Germline V gene data show CDR1 as LNHNV and CDR2 as YYDKDF (reference sequence). V lost 5 bases to trimming and J lost 3 bases, with 11 bases between them. CDR3 sequence: CATSPIRDYNEQFF. CDR3 coding DNA: TGTGCCACCAGCCCGATCAGGGACTACAATGAGCAGTTCTTC.

This chain uses TRBV20-1 with TRBJ2-7, with no clear D. With 4 bases removed from V and 6 bases from J, the gap between germline ends came to 10 bases. The CDR3 consists of 11 residues. Germline V gene sequence: CDR1 DFQATT, CDR2 SNEGSKA (reference sequence). The CDR3 sequence is CSAKNIAEQYF. As DNA, the CDR3 is TGCAGTGCTAAAAACATCGCCGAGCAGTACTTC.

This sequence joins TRBV11-2 and TRBJ2-7; 8 bases are a match to TRBD2. This CDR3 has 16 amino acids. Unmatched junction bases numbered 14, after V lost 5 bases and J lost 5 bases. The germline gives CDR1 SGHAT, CDR2 FQNNGV. The chain's CDR3 is CASSPPLGREANEQYF. The CDR3 DNA follows: TGTGCCAGCAGCCCCCCCCTGGGGCGGGAGGCAAACGAGCAGTACTTC.

Regarding this clonotype: The conserved phenylalanine or tryptophan normally closing the CDR3 is absent here, so this likely arose from a read error. It is unclear where the CDR3 begins or ends on the DNA, so no DNA is shown, and the CDR3 is as TCRdb lists it. The rearrangement links TRBV11-2 to TRBJ1-4. The CDR3 extends over 13 residues, inclusive of both ends. Germline loops: CDR1 SGHAT, CDR2 FQNNGV. The CDR3 loop reads CASSLDRWGLLVL.

This clonotype was seen a handful of times. This chain connects TRBV5-6 to TRBJ2-1; D is ambiguous. V lost 0 bases to trimming and J lost 0 bases, with 10 bases between them. There are 16 residues in the CDR3. The germline gives CDR1 SGHDT, CDR2 YYEEEE. DNA of the CDR3: TGTGCCAGCAGCTTGGCCCCCCAGGTCTCCTACAATGAGCAGTTCTTC. Residues: CASSLAPQVSYNEQFF.

The chain links TRBV12-3 or TRBV12-4 to TRBJ1-1; no reliable D call. Trimming cost V 3 bases and J 1 base, with 12 bases left between them. The CDR3 spans 15 residues. The CDR3 here is CASSFAGKANTEAFF. The CDR3 DNA is TGTGCCAGCAGTTTTGCGGGCAAGGCGAACACTGAAGCTTTCTTT.

V is TRBV7-9 and J is TRBJ2-7; D remains ambiguous. The CDR3 runs 14 residues. Germline CDR1 is SEHNR and CDR2 is FQNEAQ (reference sequence). V lost 8 bases and J 4 bases, leaving 18 bases between the germline ends. In DNA, the CDR3 is TGTGCCAGCGGCTCGTTCGACAACTGGTACGAGCAGTACTTC. This gives the protein CASGSFDNWYEQYF. The variable domain in full, completed from reference TRBV7-9 and TRBJ2-7, reads DTGVSQNPRHKITKRGQNVTFRCDPISEHNRLYWYRQTLGQGPEFLTYFQNEAQLEKSRLLSDRFSAERPKGSFSTLEIQRTEQGDSAMYLCASGSFDNWYEQYFGPGTRLTVT.

In the case of this clonotype: A much larger clone sits a single nucleotide away, making a read error possible. The genes are TRBV5-4 and TRBJ2-7, with 9 bases identical to TRBD2. Germline CDR1 SGHNT, CDR2 YYREEE (reference sequence). The CDR3 sequence is 14 residues long. The CDR3 here is CASSSGLAPYGQYF. In nucleotides, the CDR3 is TGTGCCAGCAGCTCGGGACTAGCACCCTACGGGCAGTACTTC.

The CDR3 DNA is TGCGCCAGCAGCCAGGACAGTGGGGGATCTGGAAACACCATATATTTT. The encoded protein is CASSQDSGGSGNTIYF. The V gene is TRBV4-3, the J gene TRBJ1-3, with D tentatively TRBD1 (6 bases). Germline assignment: CDR1 LGHNA and CDR2 YSLEER. Between the trimmed V and J ends, which lost 3 bases and 1 base, there was a span of 13 bases. This CDR3 comprises 16 residues.

This clonotype has ten or more counts. The chain carries TRBV6-6 and TRBJ2-7; D possibly corresponds to TRBD2 (7 bases). The CDR3 spans 13 residues. V was shortened by 10 bases and J by 5 bases, with 18 bases between the two germline ends. Germline V CDR1 and CDR2: MNHNY, SVGAGI (reference sequence). The DNA of the CDR3 is TGTGCCATAAAACCGGGGGCGGGGGACGAGCAGTACTTC. Protein product: CAIKPGAGDEQYF.

Remarks on this clonotype: The junction departs from the called germline gene at one end, perhaps through a read error. V gene TRBV6-1 combines with J gene TRBJ2-7; D not resolved. The CDR3 has 11 amino acids. Germline values: CDR1 MNHNS, CDR2 SASEGT. The CDR3 DNA sequence: TGTGTCAGCAGTGAAAGGTACGAGCAGTACTTC. This sequence encodes CVSSERYEQYF.